The 18 T cell receptor beta chains presented below share a single source sample, sequenced in a study of identical twins. MiXCR, run by TCRdb on the 5' RACE reads, gives a single entry per CDR3 protein. The sample includes a few hundred thousand distinct CDR3 sequences, about 8.5% of them seen just once. This sample also appeared in a second study, on yellow fever vaccine responses in identical twins.

The sequencing sample was made of CD8+ T cells sorted from blood. The receptors stem from a woman aged 18-29 years in good health.

This clonotype was found a few times. The V gene is TRBV29-1, the J gene TRBJ2-7; possibly TRBD1 for D (5 bases). This CDR3 comprises 12 residues. V lost 7 bases and J lost 3, with 13 bases in between. Germline V gene data show CDR1 as SQVTM and CDR2 as ANQGSEA. The CDR3 DNA reads as TGCAGCGGGGTCGGACAAAGCTACGAGCAGTACTTC. Amino acid sequence: CSGVGQSYEQYF.

The chain carries TRBV9 and TRBJ2-1; D not resolved. CDR1 is SGDLS and CDR2 is YYNGEE in the germline V gene. The CDR3 is 14 amino acids. Trimming stripped 0 bases from V and 5 bases from J, with 9 bases between. DNA for the CDR3: TGTGCCAGCAGCGTAGCGGGCAGCAACAATGAGCAGTTCTTC. It encodes CASSVAGSNNEQFF.

The rearrangement uses TRBV9 and TRBJ1-1; 12 bases map to TRBD1. The CDR3 has 19 amino acids. Germline V CDR1 and CDR2: SGDLS, YYNGEE. V lost 7 bases to trimming and J lost 6 bases; unmatched junction nucleotides: 22. The CDR3 bases are TGTGCCAGCGGAGATCCGGGACAGGGGGCTAATGGGCCAAGGCCTGAAGCTTTCTTT. Encoded protein: CASGDPGQGANGPRPEAFF.

A word on this clonotype: The CDR3 end shows no conserved phenylalanine or tryptophan, and so a read error is likely. This rearrangement joins TRBV6-5 to TRBJ2-5; no definite D call. Trimming cost V 6 bases and J 5 bases, with 10 bases left between them. The CDR3 length is 12 residues. CDR1 and CDR2 (germline): MNHEY, SVGAGI. CDR3 nucleotide sequence: TGTGCCAGCAGCATGGACGGGGAGACCCAGTACTAC. It specifies CASSMDGETQYY.

The chain uses TRBV5-6 and TRBJ2-5; tentatively, D is TRBD2 (5 bases). Deletions cut 2 bases from V and 2 bases from J, with 16 bases between. The CDR3 has 16 residues. CDR1 and CDR2 from the germline V gene are SGHDT and YYEEEE. The CDR3 bases are TGTGCCAGCAGCTTAGGAGCGGTAGGGTTGCAAGAGACCCAGTACTTC. Translated: CASSLGAVGLQETQYF.

This clonotype was observed many times. V is TRBV2 and J is TRBJ2-7; TRBD1 aligns across 8 bases. Trimming at V came to 5 bases and at J to 7 bases, leaving 7 bases not matched to a gene. CDR1 and CDR2 (germline): SNHLY, FYNNEI. The CDR3 sequence is 13 residues long. The CDR3 is CASSRTGMGEQYF. The DNA for the CDR3 is TGTGCCAGCAGTCGGACAGGGATGGGGGAGCAGTACTTC.

This clonotype appeared a few times. This chain joins TRBV6-2 or TRBV6-3 and TRBJ2-1; weak D call: TRBD1 (5 bases). With 6 bases removed from V and 9 bases from J, the gap between germline ends came to 12 bases. CDR3 size: 12 residues. Germline V gene lookup returns CDR1 MNHEY and CDR2 SVGEGT. The CDR3 spells CASSPDSFEQFF. In nucleotides, the CDR3 is TGTGCCAGCAGCCCAGACAGTTTTGAGCAGTTCTTC.

This clonotype occurred many times. V usage is TRBV6-5 and J usage is TRBJ2-5; 7 nucleotides agree with TRBD1. Losses at the gene ends were 4 bases for V and 5 bases for J; bases not matched to a gene: 1. Looked up from germline, CDR1 is MNHEY and CDR2 is SVGAGI. The CDR3 is made up of 12 amino acids. CDR3: CASSLQGETQYF. The CDR3 nucleotides are TGTGCCAGCAGTTTACAGGGGGAGACCCAGTACTTC.

This clonotype was picked up a small number of times. The rearrangement links TRBV24-1 to TRBJ2-1; no clear D. The germline V and J ends were trimmed by 1 base and 5 bases, with 11 bases remaining between them. The CDR3 contains 15 residues. The germline V gene encodes CDR1 KGHDR and CDR2 SFDVKD. CDR3 nucleotides: TGTGCCACCAGTGATTTTGCAGTGGAAAACAATGAGCAGTTCTTC. This translates into CATSDFAVENNEQFF.

This clonotype was picked up a small number of times. The chain has TRBV4-3 and TRBJ2-1; 7 bases line up with TRBD2. The CDR3 has 16 residues. The J segment lost 5 bases and the V segment lost 4 bases, leaving 11 bases of the junction unmatched. Germline V lookup: CDR1 LGHNA, CDR2 YSLEER. CDR3 nucleotide sequence: TGCGCCAGCAGCCCAACCGTTTCCCTAGCGGACAATGAGCAGTTCTTC. This sequence encodes CASSPTVSLADNEQFF.

The rearrangement links TRBV27 to TRBJ2-7; 7 nucleotides line up with TRBD1. The V gene end was trimmed by 5 bases and the J gene end by 3 bases; junction bases not matched to a gene: 10. The V gene's germline CDR1 is MNHEY and CDR2 SMNVEV (reference sequence). This CDR3 has 15 amino acids. CDR3 bases: TGTGCCAGCAGTAGAGGACAGGACAGCTACTACGAGCAGTACTTC. Residues: CASSRGQDSYYEQYF.

The chain is built from TRBV5-1 and TRBJ1-6; TRBD1 matches at 11 bases. Losses at the gene ends were 0 bases for V and 9 bases for J; bases not matched to a gene: 2. The V gene's germline CDR1 is SGHRS and CDR2 YFSETQ. The CDR3 extends over 15 amino acids. CDR3 nucleotides: TGCGCCAGCAGCTTGGAGGGGACAGGGGGTTCACCCCTCCACTTT. Translating it yields CASSLEGTGGSPLHF.

Concerning this clonotype: At one boundary the junction diverges from the germline segment, which might be a read error. The rearrangement uses TRBV27 and TRBJ2-1; 9 nucleotides agree with TRBD2. The germline gives CDR1 MNHEY, CDR2 SMNVEV (reference sequence). This CDR3 is 11 amino acids long. This chain's CDR3 is CASSSGGRALF. The CDR3 nucleotides are TGTGCCAGCAGTTCAGGCGGGAGGGCCCTCTTC.

CDR3 sequence (DNA): TGTGCCAGCAGCGACGGACAAAGCACAGATACGCAGTATTTT. Residues: CASSDGQSTDTQYF. This chain joins TRBV9 and TRBJ2-3, with D tentatively TRBD1 (5 bases). V was trimmed by 3 bases and J by 0 bases, leaving 8 bases between them. Looked up from germline, CDR1 is SGDLS and CDR2 is YYNGEE. The CDR3 covers 14 residues.

The chain combines TRBV7-2 with TRBJ2-3; 7 nucleotides match TRBD2. CDR3 length: 18 residues. The germline CDR1 and CDR2 sequences are SGHTA and FQGNSA. With V trimmed by 0 bases and J by 4 bases, 13 bases remained unmatched. The CDR3 DNA reads TGTGCCAGCAGCTTAGCCAGCGGGATTACCACAACGGCAGATACGCAGTATTTT. Amino acid sequence: CASSLASGITTTADTQYF.

The V and J genes are TRBV2 and TRBJ2-1, with 10 bases lining up with TRBD2. The CDR3 runs to 14 residues. CDR1 SNHLY and CDR2 FYNNEI come from the germline V gene. Germline trimming cut 8 bases from V and 7 bases from J; bases unmatched to any gene: 8. The CDR3 DNA sequence: TGTGCCAGCCCCCTAGCGGGAGTCGGGAATGAGCAGTTCTTC. Protein product: CASPLAGVGNEQFF.

This clonotype was counted a few times. The chain combines TRBV29-1 with TRBJ2-5, with D maybe TRBD2 (5 bases). Trimming removed 6 bases at V and 4 bases at J, with 12 bases between. The CDR3 consists of 12 residues. Germline values: CDR1 SQVTM, CDR2 ANQGSEA. CDR3 coding DNA: TGCAGCGTGGCGGGTTTCGTAGAGACCCAGTACTTC. Translation: CSVAGFVETQYF.

This chain uses TRBV29-1 with TRBJ2-3; D could derive from TRBD1 or TRBD2 (5 bases each). The germline gives CDR1 SQVTM, CDR2 ANQGSEA. This CDR3 has 14 amino acids. V was shortened by 5 bases and J by 6 bases, with 18 bases between the two germline ends. CDR3 region: CSVIPGLEGDTQYF. For the CDR3, the DNA is TGCAGCGTTATTCCGGGCTTAGAGGGGGATACGCAGTATTTT.